This TCR beta chain was sequenced during a study of control samples from healthy donors and cancer patients. The CDR3 covers 12 residues. Germline-derived CDR1 and CDR2 are SGHRS and YFSETQ. With respect to this clone: A read error may account for a junction end that differs from germline.

Profiled with immunoSEQ multiplex PCR; TCRdb holds only in-frame clones, not every one. Of 120,000 or so clones in the sample, roughly 87% were seen once. Sequencing used blood. The rearrangement uses TRBV5-1 and TRBJ1-6; D remains ambiguous. This clonotype originated in a young man in good health. The CDR3 spells CASSDYDSPLHF. In DNA, the CDR3 is TGCGCCAGCAGCGACTATGATTCACCCCTCCACTTT.